The entry below describes one T cell receptor beta chain. Its antigen is unknown. No much larger clone exists at a distance of one base, and base qualities are not known. Taken from the germline V gene, the CDR1 and CDR2 loops are MGHRA and YSYEKL. The CDR3 spans 19 residues, from the cysteine through the phenylalanine. Kept here is only the CDR3 DNA, which spans 57 bases and is read in frame from base 1. Clipping removes 4 bases from V and 1 base from J, with 13 as the unmatched junction base count. The immunoSEQ Assay, a bias-controlled multiplex PCR, was used to amplify TCRbeta CDR3 regions from genomic DNA. The paper's processing steps were these. The number of nucleated cells in each sample was estimated by amplification of reference gene primers within the assay. Sequence reads were collapsed and filtered to measure the absolute abundance of every unique TCRbeta CDR3 rearrangement. For each sample, productive Simpson clonality was calculated as the square root of Simpson's diversity index over productive rearrangements. TCRdb limited this immuneACCESS table to in-frame rearrangements with V and J called. A share of clones is missing; checked studies link under half to unresolved V genes, and the rest is unexplained. That table gives V, J and clone size, and the DNA gave D and trimming. This sample gives approximately 150,000 clones in total; under 90% of them show up just once. The top ten hold approximately 18% of the sample.

The entry originates in a study of blood T cell repertoires in COVID-19 (dated by TCRdb to 2018 to 2020). Concerning the study at large: Samples from collaborators originated in the United States, Italy and Spain and spanned both the acute and convalescent phases of COVID-19. The dataset comprised deeply sampled blood TCRbeta repertoires from subjects exposed to, actively infected with, or recovered from COVID-19. Where HLA class I and class II types were available, the types were taken from metadata supplied by the sample provider, not from assay-based typing. A freely available public database, intended as a resource for researchers studying the immune response to SARS-CoV-2, is where the repertoires were released. The material from the prospective study consisted of cDNA or gDNA derived from T cells, B-cell-depleted T cells, or PBMCs. The sample metadata nearly always contained a de-identified subject ID, COVID-19 status, age in years and sex. Samples were obtained from the ongoing ImmuneRACE study (first 160 participants) and from 1,254 subjects provided by 6 global collaborators. Paper-wide results and their limitations: The quantity of clinical and demographic metadata differed by source and by participant and was supplied without curation.

Participants in the prospective study were aged roughly 18 to 100 years, lived in 20 to 30 United States geographic areas, and enrolled through a virtual design. To assign participants to cohorts, the prospective study relied on clinical history that participants themselves reported in a screening survey and a study questionnaire. For ImmuneRACE Cohort 3, a participant was defined as recovered based on two consecutive negative NP/OP PCR tests, clearance by a healthcare professional, or resolution of symptoms. In the prospective study, mobile phlebotomists collected whole blood, serum and a nasopharyngeal or oropharyngeal swab from each participant. Prospective study participants could optionally give additional blood draws and questionnaires over an approximately two-month period. Blood samples from the prospective study were shipped frozen or at room temperature prior to DNA extraction.

This clonotype originated in a man between 60 and 75 years old who had recovered from COVID-19. Sample: PBMCs or T cells enriched from blood (not recorded which). Recombination linked TRBV4-1 to TRBJ2-1, with 10 central nucleotides matching TRBD2. The encoded CDR3 is CASSLWEIASGSSYNEQFF. The DNA sequence follows: TGCGCCAGCAGCCTTTGGGAGATAGCTAGCGGGAGTTCCTACAATGAGCAGTTCTTC.